The rows below give T cell receptor beta chains drawn from one sample of a study. This table comes from immunoSEQ multiplex PCR, and its TCRdb copy is limited to in-frame clones, with some not included. The table records tens of thousands of clones, 93% of them present only once. Sequenced material: PBMCs. The origin of the receptors is a middle-aged man with rheumatoid arthritis. The CDR3 runs from the conserved cysteine through the conserved F or W.

V,J,CDR3
TRBV18,TRBJ2-3,CASSPAGTSRTDTQYF
TRBV15,TRBJ2-3,CATSSPGHEPQYF
TRBV9,TRBJ2-5,CASSFSPGLGGEETQYF
TRBV6-4,TRBJ1-4,CASSAGAGTGGEKLFF
TRBV5-1,TRBJ2-7,CASSSETGYEQYF
TRBV12-3/TRBV12-4,TRBJ1-4,CASSPNNEKLFF
TRBV27,TRBJ1-2,CASRGTGRYGYTF
TRBV5-1,TRBJ2-1,CASSSGTGGLNEQFF
TRBV7-2,TRBJ2-5,CASSFGTGGETQYF
TRBV28,TRBJ2-5,CASSRQGIRTQYF
TRBV25-1,TRBJ2-2,CASRRAEELFF
TRBV7-6,TRBJ2-6,CASRVKGQGAFSGANVLTF
TRBV19,TRBJ1-5,CASSIAQVGHQPQHF
TRBV7-9,TRBJ2-5,CASSSYAGVQETQYF
TRBV24-1,TRBJ2-2,CATSASPGSPNTGELFF
TRBV4-2,TRBJ2-3,CASSQRGPVPFLDTQYF
TRBV27,TRBJ1-4,CASGGGGGEKLFF
TRBV10-3,TRBJ1-1,CAISDQAQNTEAFF
TRBV3-1/TRBV3-2,TRBJ1-6,CASSPQLILYNSPLHF
TRBV18,TRBJ1-1,CASSLRQMNTEAFF
TRBV5-5,TRBJ1-1,CASSTGQGLEAFF
TRBV7-2,TRBJ2-7,CASSLVPQIYEQYF
TRBV19,TRBJ2-3,CASTPLWGQTDTQYF
TRBV7-6,TRBJ1-5,CASSLRAGGSQPQHF
TRBV29-1,TRBJ2-5,CSVEEGRRRTQYF
TRBV7-2,TRBJ1-6,CASSPSGADNSPLHF
TRBV5-1,TRBJ2-3,CASSLYFADTQYF
TRBV6-6,TRBJ2-7,CASFGAGSYEQYF
TRBV14,TRBJ2-7,CASSQEAVVSYEQYF